The rows below give T cell receptor beta chains drawn from one sample of a study of hypomethylating agent response in myelodysplastic syndrome. Produced via immunoSEQ multiplex PCR; TCRdb's table is partial and in-frame only. The repertoire consists of 5,000 to 6,000 clones, with about nine tenths occurring once and the leading ten covering more than 13%. The starting material was bone marrow, obtained before or after starting hypomethylating agent treatment for myelodysplastic syndrome (not recorded which). These receptors all come from a human donor with myelodysplastic syndrome. The CDR3 runs from the conserved cysteine through the conserved F or W. The D gene is left open where the match is weak. Clone sizes are given selectively: once, few, many, or a class where the clone is expanded.

len	d_gene	abundance	j_gene	v_gene	CDR3aa	CDR3nt
14	NA	NA	TRBJ1-2	TRBV19	CASSRDVANYGYTF	TGTGCCAGTAGTAGGGACGTAGCTAACTATGGCTACACCTTC
14	NA	NA	TRBJ2-7	TRBV2	CASSPPEFSYEQYF	TGTGCCAGCAGTCCCCCAGAGTTCTCCTACGAGCAGTACTTC
16	TRBD2	once	TRBJ2-1	TRBV19	CASKLYTSGANNEQFF	TGTGCCAGTAAACTCTACACTAGCGGGGCCAACAATGAGCAGTTCTTC
14	NA	NA	TRBJ2-5	TRBV30	CAWSMPRSRETQYF	TGTGCCTGGAGTATGCCCCGAAGCCGAGAGACCCAGTACTTC
14	NA	few	TRBJ1-2	TRBV7-2	CASSQSGIDYGYTF	TGTGCCAGCAGCCAATCCGGGATTGACTATGGCTACACCTTC
12	NA	NA	TRBJ1-6	TRBV28	CASSGGYSPLHF	TGTGCCAGCAGTGGGGGTTATTCACCCCTCCACTTT
18	TRBD2	NA	TRBJ2-1	TRBV9	CASSVVSSGGPSYNEQFF	TGTGCCAGCAGCGTAGTGAGTAGCGGGGGGCCCTCCTACAATGAGCAGTTCTTC
16	NA	NA	TRBJ2-1	TRBV11-2	CASSFFVWRGANEQFF	TGTGCCAGCAGCTTTTTCGTCTGGCGGGGAGCTAATGAGCAGTTCTTC
13	NA	NA	TRBJ2-3	TRBV2	CASSRDFSDTQYF	TGTGCCAGCAGTCGGGACTTTTCAGATACGCAGTATTTT
17	NA	NA	TRBJ2-3	TRBV19	CASSIDSGPPLPDTQYF	TGTGCCAGTAGTATTGATTCGGGACCCCCGTTACCAGATACGCAGTATTTT
17	NA	once	TRBJ2-5	TRBV4-3	CASSQDLGGLGGETQYF	TGCGCCAGCAGCCAAGATTTGGGCGGACTGGGGGGAGAGACCCAGTACTTC
15	TRBD1	NA	TRBJ2-3	TRBV4-3	CASSQGQGATDTQYF	TGCGCCAGCAGCCAGGGACAGGGGGCCACAGATACGCAGTATTTT
14	NA	NA	TRBJ1-1	TRBV18	CASSPQGFGGEAFF	TGTGCCAGCTCACCTCAGGGGTTCGGGGGTGAAGCTTTCTTT
14	TRBD1	NA	TRBJ2-3	TRBV11-2	CASSPGGPSDTQYF	TGTGCCAGCAGCCCAGGGGGACCCTCGGATACGCAGTATTTT
14	NA	NA	TRBJ1-3	TRBV10-2	CASSDGRAGNTIYF	TGCGCCAGCAGTGACGGCAGGGCTGGAAACACCATATATTTT
17	NA	NA	TRBJ1-4	TRBV18	CASSPRGTGATNEKLFF	TGTGCCAGCTCACCCCGCGGAACGGGAGCAACTAATGAAAAACTGTTTTTT
15	NA	NA	TRBJ2-7	TRBV7-6	CASSLRTEPRDEQYF	TGTGCCAGCAGCTTGCGGACGGAACCGCGCGACGAGCAGTACTTC
16	TRBD2	NA	TRBJ2-5	TRBV7-2	CASSWTSGGPRETQYF	TGTGCCAGCAGCTGGACTAGCGGGGGGCCCCGGGAGACCCAGTACTTC
14	TRBD1	NA	TRBJ1-1	TRBV6-1	CAAPGQGVFTEAFF	TGTGCCGCCCCGGGACAGGGGGTATTCACTGAAGCTTTCTTT
15	TRBD2	NA	TRBJ2-1	TRBV7-6	CASSSTSGLYNEQFF	TGTGCCAGCAGTTCTACTAGCGGCCTCTACAATGAGCAGTTCTTC
13	NA	NA	TRBJ2-7	TRBV7-6	CASSSGHSYEQYF	TGTGCCAGCAGCTCAGGACACTCCTACGAGCAGTACTTC
18	TRBD1	NA	TRBJ1-1	TRBV11-2	CASSLEQARGGMKTEAFF	TGTGCCAGCAGCTTAGAACAGGCTAGAGGGGGCATGAAGACTGAAGCTTTCTTT
15	NA	NA	TRBJ2-1	TRBV5-1	CASSLVRVDYNEQFF	TGCGCCAGCAGCTTGGTCAGGGTAGACTACAATGAGCAGTTCTTC
17	TRBD1	NA	TRBJ1-5	TRBV27	CASSSARDRGLGQPQHF	TGTGCCAGCAGTAGCGCCCGGGACAGGGGATTGGGTCAGCCCCAGCATTTT
12	NA	NA	TRBJ1-5	TRBV29-1	CSVGGYGQPQHF	TGCAGCGTTGGGGGGTATGGTCAGCCCCAGCATTTT
15	NA	NA	TRBJ1-4	TRBV7-6	CASSLAQVPGEKLFF	TGTGCCAGCAGCTTAGCACAGGTGCCCGGTGAAAAACTGTTTTTT
18	TRBD1	NA	TRBJ2-2	TRBV28	CASSLYSLTGTGFRELFF	TGTGCCAGCAGTTTATACTCCCTCACCGGGACAGGGTTCCGGGAGCTGTTTTTT
13	NA	NA	TRBJ1-2	TRBV6-5	CASSYSRSYGYTF	TGTGCCAGCAGTTACTCGAGGAGCTATGGCTACACCTTC
14	TRBD1	NA	TRBJ2-7	TRBV7-2	CASSSRTGPLEQYF	TGTGCCAGCAGCTCCCGGACAGGGCCCTTGGAGCAGTACTTC
14	TRBD1	NA	TRBJ1-6	TRBV7-6	CASSSSGGNSPLHF	TGTGCCAGCAGCTCTTCAGGGGGTAATTCACCCCTCCACTTT
15	NA	NA	TRBJ1-2	TRBV7-2	CASSLGWEGNYGYTF	TGTGCCAGCAGCTTAGGTTGGGAGGGGAACTATGGCTACACCTTC
16	NA	NA	TRBJ1-4	TRBV7-9	CASSHPTKGRNEKLFF	TGTGCCAGCAGCCATCCCACAAAAGGCCGTAATGAAAAACTGTTTTTT
15	NA	once	TRBJ2-1	TRBV5-1	CASSLDAGRYNEQFF	TGCGCCAGCAGCTTGGATGCGGGGCGATACAATGAGCAGTTCTTC
14	TRBD1	NA	TRBJ2-3	TRBV4-1	CASSRGQGSDTQYF	TGCGCCAGCAGCCGCGGACAGGGATCAGATACGCAGTATTTT